Below, 18 T cell receptor beta chains from the same sample are listed, as sequenced in a study of identical twins. Each CDR3 protein is one row after TCRdb ran MiXCR on the 5' RACE reads. The data show roughly 1.6 million distinct CDR3 sequences, with about 31% seen just once and 0.25% to 0.3% held by the top ten. Input material: cord blood. The receptor set was obtained from a newborn girl in good health.

This clonotype has just a few counts. This chain joins TRBV6-6 and TRBJ2-7; either TRBD1 or TRBD2 may fit D (5 bases each). Germline-derived CDR1 and CDR2 are MNHNY and SVGAGI (reference sequence). The CDR3 covers 15 residues. The ends were cut back, 5 bases at V and 2 bases at J, with 16 bases in the middle. The CDR3 DNA sequence: TGTGCCAGCAGTCCGGGACCAGTTACTCCCTACGAGCAGTACTTC. This translates into CASSPGPVTPYEQYF.

In this sample, this clonotype turned up a few times. The V and J genes are TRBV9 and TRBJ2-3; D perhaps matches TRBD1 (5 bases). CDR1 and CDR2 from the germline V gene are SGDLS and YYNGEE. Trimming stripped 2 bases from V and 3 bases from J, with 13 bases between. CDR3 length: 15 amino acids. In nucleotides, the CDR3 is TGTGCCAGCAGCGTTCTCGACAGTCCTACAGATACGCAGTATTTT. Protein: CASSVLDSPTDTQYF.

The chain is built from TRBV27 and TRBJ2-2; no firm D call. The CDR3 runs 15 residues. Germline CDR1 and CDR2: MNHEY and SMNVEV (reference sequence). V lost 3 bases and J lost 2, with 10 bases in between. CDR3 bases: TGTGCCAGCAGTTTGGGAATGCCCAACACCGGGGAGCTGTTTTTT. This translates into CASSLGMPNTGELFF.

This chain uses TRBV2 with TRBJ2-3; no clear D gene. Trimming took off 10 bases at V and 2 bases at J, with 10 bases between the two ends. The length of the CDR3 is 12 residues. In germline, CDR1 is SNHLY, CDR2 FYNNEI. The CDR3 DNA sequence: TGTGCCACCAGGCGGTACACAGATACGCAGTATTTT. This sequence encodes CATRRYTDTQYF. The whole variable domain, remainder taken from reference TRBV2 and TRBJ2-3, is EPEVTQTPSHQVTQMGQEVILRCVPISNHLYFYWYRQILGQKVEFLVSFYNNEISEKSEIFDDQFSVERPDGSNFTLKIRSTKLEDSAMYFCATRRYTDTQYFGPGTRLTVL.

The chain links TRBV5-1 to TRBJ2-1; 7 bases fit TRBD1. The CDR3 is made up of 12 amino acids. From germline, CDR1 is SGHRS and CDR2 YFSETQ. The V gene end was trimmed by 4 bases and the J gene end by 9 bases; junction bases not matched to a gene: 4. The CDR3 loop is CASSQTGFEQFF. As DNA, the CDR3 is TGCGCCAGCAGCCAGACAGGGTTTGAGCAGTTCTTC.

The table lists this clonotype with a count of one. The chain combines TRBV20-1 with TRBJ1-1; 9 bases map to TRBD1. Germline V gene lookup returns CDR1 DFQATT and CDR2 SNEGSKA (reference sequence). CDR3 length: 15 residues. With 3 bases clipped from V and 4 bases from J, the junction kept 9 bases outside the gene matches. This chain's CDR3 is CSARVQGALSTEAFF. The DNA for the CDR3 is TGCAGTGCTAGGGTACAGGGGGCGCTGAGCACTGAAGCTTTCTTT.

The CDR3 DNA reads TGTGCCAGCAGTTACTCTTTATGGACGGCAGATACGCAGTATTTT. Its protein is CASSYSLWTADTQYF. This sequence joins TRBV6-5 and TRBJ2-3; unclear D gene. Germline CDR1 reads MNHEY; CDR2 reads SVGAGI. V dropped 0 bases and J dropped 4 bases, with 11 bases sitting between them. The CDR3 is 15 amino acids.

About this clonotype: One end of the junction does not line up with germline, which may come from a read error. The chain is built from TRBV14 and TRBJ1-2; D is undetermined. From germline, CDR1 is SGHDN and CDR2 FVKESK. The CDR3 consists of 12 residues. DNA for the CDR3: TGTGCCAGCAGCCAAGGGGATTATGGCCACACCTTC. Its protein is CASSQGDYGHTF. The entire variable domain, with the rest obtained from reference TRBV14 and TRBJ1-2, is as follows: EAGVTQFPSHSVIEKGQTVTLRCDPISGHDNLYWYRRVMGKEIKFLLHFVKESKQDESGMPNNRFLAERTGGTYSTLKVQPAELEDSGVYFCASSQGDYGHTFGSGTRLTVV.

The gene calls are TRBV4-2 and TRBJ1-5; D unclear. This CDR3 is 16 amino acids long. Germline V gene lookup returns CDR1 LGHNA and CDR2 YNFKEQ. Trimming shortened V by 0 bases and J by 2 bases, and 11 bases separated the two germline ends. The DNA for the CDR3 is TGTGCCAGCAGCCAAGAAGCCGGGGAGGGCAATCAGCCCCAGCATTTT. Translating gives CASSQEAGEGNQPQHF.

This clonotype was observed a few times. V usage is TRBV24-1 and J usage is TRBJ2-3, with a possible D match to TRBD2 (6 bases). The germline V gene has CDR1 KGHDR and CDR2 SFDVKD. CDR3 length: 12 amino acids. V was shortened by 0 bases and J by 11 bases, with 8 bases between the two germline ends. CDR3 nucleotide sequence: TGTGCCACCAGTGATTTGTTGGGGGGGCAGTATTTT. This codes for CATSDLLGGQYF.

The gene calls are TRBV3-1 and TRBJ2-1; D gene uncertain. The CDR3 totals 17 residues. Germline CDR1 is LGHDT and CDR2 is YNNKEL (reference sequence). Between the trimmed V and J ends, which lost 1 base and 1 base, there was a span of 14 bases. The CDR3 spells CASSQGGPISSYNEQFF. DNA of the CDR3: TGTGCCAGCAGCCAAGGAGGCCCGATAAGTTCCTACAATGAGCAGTTCTTC.

The chain combines TRBV27 with TRBJ2-7; a weak D match, TRBD2 (5 bases). This CDR3 comprises 17 residues. Germline V gene lookup returns CDR1 MNHEY and CDR2 SMNVEV (reference sequence). V was clipped by 2 bases and J by 0 bases, with 17 bases between them. CDR3 sequence: CASSLRPTSTTSYEQYF. The CDR3 nucleotides read TGTGCCAGCAGTTTACGACCTACCTCGACTACCTCCTACGAGCAGTACTTC.

This clonotype was picked up many times. The chain employs TRBV7-9 and TRBJ2-3; D remains unclear. This CDR3 is 14 amino acids long. Germline-derived CDR1 and CDR2 are SEHNR and FQNEAQ (reference sequence). V was clipped by 2 bases and J by 3 bases, with 9 bases between them. The CDR3: CASSLKKETDTQYF. CDR3 coding DNA: TGTGCCAGCAGCTTAAAGAAGGAGACAGATACGCAGTATTTT. Looking up the rest from reference TRBV7-9 and TRBJ2-3 gives the full variable domain: DTGVSQNPRHKITKRGQNVTFRCDPISEHNRLYWYRQTLGQGPEFLTYFQNEAQLEKSRLLSDRFSAERPKGSFSTLEIQRTEQGDSAMYLCASSLKKETDTQYFGPGTRLTVL.

This clonotype was counted only a few times. The rearrangement uses TRBV12-3 or TRBV12-4 and TRBJ2-3; TRBD1 might be the D (6 bases). The CDR3 spans 14 residues. V shed 6 bases and J shed 2 bases, with 12 bases lying between them. The CDR3 here is CASSRDINTDTQYF. CDR3 in DNA: TGTGCCAGCAGCCGGGACATAAACACAGATACGCAGTATTTT.

This clonotype turned up a few times. The chain couples TRBV14 to TRBJ2-1; D possibly corresponds to TRBD1 (5 bases). CDR3 length equals 16 residues. Germline V gives CDR1 SGHDN, CDR2 FVKESK. The V gene lost 3 bases and the J gene lost 1 base, with 13 bases spanning the gap. Written as DNA, the CDR3 is TGTGCCAGCAGCCACCTTAAAGGGGCTTCCTACAATGAGCAGTTCTTC. Amino acid sequence: CASSHLKGASYNEQFF.

The genes are TRBV3-1 and TRBJ2-7; D remains ambiguous. Germline V CDR1 and CDR2: LGHDT, YNNKEL (reference sequence). Trimming left V 1 base short and J 7 bases short, with 14 bases between. This CDR3 is 14 amino acids long. DNA for the CDR3: TGTGCCAGCAGCCAAGTTCGGCTCCTTAATGAGCAGTACTTC. Its translation: CASSQVRLLNEQYF.

This clonotype was detected only once. The junction shows a germline mismatch at one end, possibly a read error. The rearrangement links TRBV20-1 to TRBJ2-1, with TRBD2 matching 9 bases. Germline CDR1 DFQATT, CDR2 SNEGSKA (reference sequence). The CDR3 loop spans 17 amino acids. The CDR3 coding sequence is TGTAGTGCTAGAGGTTGGCTAGCGGGGCGCTCCTACAATGAGCAGTTCTTC. Amino acid sequence: CSARGWLAGRSYNEQFF.

This chain links TRBV27 with TRBJ1-2; 7 bases align to TRBD1. Trimming took 0 bases from V and 6 from J; bases not matched to a gene: 4. The CDR3 has 14 residues. Germline V lookup: CDR1 MNHEY, CDR2 SMNVEV (reference sequence). CDR3 nucleotides: TGTGCCAGCAGTTTATCCCGACAGGGCCATGGCTACACCTTC. Encoded protein: CASSLSRQGHGYTF.